These 26 T cell receptor beta chains were all obtained from the same sample, sequenced in a study of technical replicates of blood from a few donors. The protocol was immunoSEQ multiplex PCR, while the TCRdb copy is restricted to in-frame clones and leaves out a portion. Of tens of thousands of clones listed, 75% to 90% are singletons. Sequences were obtained from PBMCs. The receptors here all came from a human donor in good health. Some clones in this sample may be carry-over from other donors' samples.

DNA of the CDR3: TGTGCCAGCAGCGTCCCCGGACTCCCGTACAATGAGCAGTTCTTC. It specifies CASSVPGLPYNEQFF. The chain employs TRBV9 and TRBJ2-1, with a weak D call TRBD2 (5 bases). The CDR3 consists of 15 residues. Trimming shortened V by 2 bases and J by 4 bases, and 13 bases separated the two germline ends. Germline V gene data show CDR1 as SGDLS and CDR2 as YYNGEE. Together with reference TRBV9 and TRBJ2-1, the CDR3 gives the full variable domain: DSGVTQTPKHLITATGQRVTLRCSPRSGDLSVYWYQQSLDQGLQFLIQYYNGEERAKGNILERFSAQQFPDLHSELNLSSLELGDSALYFCASSVPGLPYNEQFFGPGTRLTVL.

The rearrangement links TRBV7-2 to TRBJ1-5; D is uncertain. The CDR3 runs 14 residues. Trimming cost V 0 bases and J 11 bases, with 14 bases left between them. Germline CDR1 and CDR2: SGHTA and FQGNSA. The CDR3 loop is CASSLALGPQAQHF. The CDR3 DNA sequence: TGTGCCAGCAGCTTAGCGCTGGGCCCGCAGGCCCAGCATTTT.

The chain couples TRBV21-1 to TRBJ1-5. TRBV21-1 constitutes a pseudogene. There are 15 residues in the CDR3. CDR3 in amino acids: CASSNPRGAPRAQHF. The CDR3 bases are TGTGCCAGCAGCAACCCCCGGGGGGCCCCGCGAGCCCAGCATTTT.

The V call is TRBV4-2, the J call TRBJ2-5, with 7 positions matching TRBD1. The CDR3 is made up of 15 amino acids. CDR1 LGHNA and CDR2 YNFKEQ come from the germline V gene. V shed 0 bases, J shed 2 bases, and the junction held 3 bases outside the gene matches. The CDR3 DNA follows: TGTGCCAGCAGCCAAGAGTTCAGGGGGCAAGAGACCCAGTACTTC. It encodes CASSQEFRGQETQYF.

V gene TRBV4-2 combines with J gene TRBJ2-7, with 12 bases aligning to TRBD2. The ends lost 5 bases at V and 7 bases at J; junction bases unmatched: 9. The CDR3 spans 15 residues. Germline V gene sequence: CDR1 LGHNA, CDR2 YNFKEQ. The CDR3 reads CASSSRLAGVSEQYF. Here the CDR3 DNA reads TGTGCCAGCAGCTCGAGACTAGCGGGGGTTTCTGAGCAGTACTTC.

The chain links TRBV5-1 to TRBJ1-2; 12 bases line up with TRBD1. Germline V gene data show CDR1 as SGHRS and CDR2 as YFSETQ. Germline trimming cut 2 bases from V and 9 bases from J; bases unmatched to any gene: 8. The CDR3 extends over 15 amino acids. This chain's CDR3 is CASSFSGTGGSSYTF. CDR3 DNA: TGCGCCAGCAGCTTCTCCGGGACAGGGGGCTCGAGCTACACCTTC.

This chain connects TRBV7-2 to TRBJ2-1; 10 bases agree with TRBD2. Trimming took 5 bases from V and 0 from J; bases not matched to a gene: 7. Per the germline V gene, CDR1 is SGHTA and CDR2 is FQGNSA. The CDR3 sequence is 17 residues long. The CDR3 region has the DNA TGTGCCAGCAGCCCTGGACTAGCGGCCAGCTCCTACAATGAGCAGTTCTTC. Translated: CASSPGLAASSYNEQFF.

V usage is TRBV2 and J usage is TRBJ1-2; possibly TRBD1 for D (5 bases). The germline CDR1 and CDR2 sequences are SNHLY and FYNNEI. The CDR3 totals 15 residues. Trimming shortened V by 1 base and J by 5 bases, and 14 bases separated the two germline ends. CDR3 protein: CASSEGSRVDYGYTF. DNA of the CDR3: TGTGCCAGCAGTGAAGGAAGCAGGGTGGATTATGGCTACACCTTC.

The rearrangement joins TRBV13 to TRBJ2-3; 11 nucleotides agree with TRBD2. Losses at the gene ends were 3 bases for V and 6 bases for J; bases not matched to a gene: 11. The length of the CDR3 is 17 residues. Germline assignment: CDR1 PRHDT and CDR2 FYEKMQ (reference sequence). This chain's CDR3 is CASSFSGRAPVRDTQYF. The DNA of the CDR3 is TGTGCCAGCAGCTTTAGCGGGAGGGCCCCGGTCAGGGATACGCAGTATTTT.

V usage is TRBV7-2 and J usage is TRBJ2-1; 8 bases are a match to TRBD1. The CDR3 extends over 15 amino acids. CDR1 is SGHTA and CDR2 is FQGNSA in the germline V gene. Trimming at V came to 1 base and at J to 9 bases, leaving 8 bases not matched to a gene. CDR3 region: CASSLVGQGSSEQFF. CDR3 bases: TGTGCCAGCAGCTTAGTTGGACAGGGATCGAGTGAGCAGTTCTTC. The full variable domain, completed using reference TRBV7-2 and TRBJ2-1, is GAGVSQSPSNKVTEKGKDVELRCDPISGHTALYWYRQSLGQGLEFLIYFQGNSAPDKSGLPSDRFSAERTGGSVSTLTIQRTQQEDSAVYLCASSLVGQGSSEQFFGPGTRLTVL.

This clone was observed a single time. The rearrangement uses TRBV7-2 and TRBJ2-7, with 7 bases matching TRBD1. Germline CDR1 SGHTA, CDR2 FQGNSA. J was trimmed by 6 bases and V by 5 bases; bases with no gene match: 7. CDR3 length: 13 amino acids. The CDR3 bases are TGTGCCAGCAGCCCGGGACAGTTGAGCGAGCAGTACTTC. Translation gives CASSPGQLSEQYF. The variable domain in full, completed from reference TRBV7-2 and TRBJ2-7, reads GAGVSQSPSNKVTEKGKDVELRCDPISGHTALYWYRQSLGQGLEFLIYFQGNSAPDKSGLPSDRFSAERTGGSVSTLTIQRTQQEDSAVYLCASSPGQLSEQYFGPGTRLTVT.

This chain joins TRBV25-1 and TRBJ2-5, with no clear D. Between the trimmed V and J ends, which lost 4 bases and 7 bases, there was a span of 7 bases. Germline CDR1 and CDR2: MGHDK and SYGVNS. This CDR3 region has 11 residues. The CDR3 is CASSGSRTQYF. CDR3 sequence (DNA): TGTGCCAGCAGTGGGAGCCGGACCCAGTACTTC. Based on the CDR3 plus reference TRBV25-1 and TRBJ2-5, the full variable domain is EADIYQTPRYLVIGTGKKITLECSQTMGHDKMYWYQQDPGMELHLIHYSYGVNSTEKGDLSSESTVSRIRTEHFPLTLESARPSHTSQYLCASSGSRTQYFGPGTRLLVL.

The V gene is TRBV7-8, the J gene TRBJ2-3, with TRBD2 matching over 16 bases. This CDR3 has 19 residues. Looked up from germline, CDR1 is SGHVS and CDR2 is FQNEAQ. J was trimmed by 1 base and V by 5 bases; bases with no gene match: 9. CDR3 nucleotides: TGTGCCAGCAGCACACGGGGACTAGCGGGAGGGTTAGGCACAGATACGCAGTATTTT. Amino acids: CASSTRGLAGGLGTDTQYF.

The chain recombines TRBV2 with TRBJ2-5, with D maybe TRBD2 (6 bases). The CDR3 is 15 residues long. V was trimmed by 6 bases and J by 2 bases, leaving 16 bases between them. Germline values: CDR1 SNHLY, CDR2 FYNNEI. This CDR3 is CASSHRETTQETQYF. The CDR3 DNA reads as TGTGCCAGCAGCCACCGGGAGACAACACAAGAGACCCAGTACTTC.

The chain employs TRBV29-1 and TRBJ2-7, with 7 nucleotides matching TRBD1. The CDR3 contains 14 residues. Germline loops: CDR1 SQVTM, CDR2 ANQGSEA. The junction had 10 bases not matched to a gene; V was cut back by 6 bases and J by 2 bases. The CDR3, as DNA: TGCAGCGTAGAGCCTCGGACAGGAGCCTACGAGCAGTACTTC. It specifies CSVEPRTGAYEQYF.

This clone was detected many times. CDR3 in amino acids: CASSLTGGYGYTF. In nucleotides, the CDR3 is TGTGCCAGCAGCTTAACGGGAGGCTATGGCTACACCTTC. The chain carries TRBV7-9 and TRBJ1-2; D is uncertain. CDR1 is SEHNR and CDR2 is FQNEAQ in the germline V gene (reference sequence). Trimming cost V 2 bases and J 4 bases, with 8 bases left between them. This CDR3 contains 13 residues.

This rearrangement joins TRBV9 to TRBJ1-6, with TRBD1 matching 10 bases. Per the germline V gene, CDR1 is SGDLS and CDR2 is YYNGEE. CDR3 length equals 15 residues. Trimming cost V 3 bases and J 9 bases; bases outside gene matches: 6. The CDR3 here is CASSAEGTGVSPLHF. CDR3 DNA sequence: TGTGCCAGCAGCGCCGAAGGGACAGGGGTTTCACCCCTCCACTTT.

This rearrangement joins TRBV5-1 to TRBJ2-1, with 10 positions matching TRBD2. This CDR3 is 16 amino acids long. Germline assignment: CDR1 SGHRS and CDR2 YFSETQ. Germline trimming cut 0 bases from V and 4 bases from J; bases unmatched to any gene: 4. The CDR3 reads CASSLDLAGVYNEQFF. For the CDR3, the DNA is TGCGCCAGCAGCTTGGATCTAGCGGGGGTTTACAATGAGCAGTTCTTC.

J is TRBJ1-1 and V is TRBV19, with D uncertain. This CDR3 contains 14 residues. Trimming pared 0 bases from V and 6 bases from J, leaving 11 bases between. Germline V gene sequence: CDR1 LNHDA, CDR2 SQIVND (reference sequence). CDR3 in amino acids: CASSIDEGVAEAFF. CDR3 DNA sequence: TGTGCCAGTAGTATAGACGAGGGCGTCGCTGAAGCTTTCTTT. The full variable domain, with the rest looked up from reference TRBV19 and TRBJ1-1, is DGGITQSPKYLFRKEGQNVTLSCEQNLNHDAMYWYRQDPGQGLRLIYYSQIVNDFQKGDIAEGYSVSREKKESFPLTVTSAQKNPTAFYLCASSIDEGVAEAFFGQGTRLTVV.

This clone has more than one count but fewer than ten. The V gene is TRBV6-5, the J gene TRBJ2-7; 8 bases agree with TRBD1. Trimming at V came to 6 bases and at J to 5 bases, leaving 6 bases not matched to a gene. This CDR3 is built from 13 residues. Looked up from germline, CDR1 is MNHEY and CDR2 is SVGAGI. CDR3: CASSRQGYDEQYF. DNA of the CDR3: TGTGCCAGCAGCCGACAGGGGTACGACGAGCAGTACTTC.

V gene TRBV30 combines with J gene TRBJ1-2, with 7 nucleotides matching TRBD1. The V gene end was trimmed by 3 bases and the J gene end by 2 bases; junction bases not matched to a gene: 9. This CDR3 has 15 residues. Germline V lookup: CDR1 GTSNPN, CDR2 SVGIG (reference sequence). In DNA form, the CDR3 reads TGTGCCTGGAGAGACATGGGACAGAGAAACTATGGCTACACCTTC. It is translated as CAWRDMGQRNYGYTF.

The rearrangement uses TRBV30 and TRBJ1-5, with 8 bases aligning to TRBD1. Germline lookup yields CDR1 GTSNPN and CDR2 SVGIG (reference sequence). The CDR3 contains 14 residues. Unmatched junction bases numbered 5, after V lost 4 bases and J lost 3 bases. The CDR3 bases are TGTGCCTGGACCTTGGACAGGGCCAATCAGCCCCAGCATTTT. Amino acid sequence: CAWTLDRANQPQHF.

V and J are TRBV5-4 and TRBJ1-6; the D gene is possibly TRBD1 (6 bases). Per germline, CDR1 SGHNT and CDR2 YYREEE (reference sequence). Trimming removed 3 bases from V and 0 bases from J, with 13 bases in between. The CDR3 has 17 residues. DNA of the CDR3: TGTGCCAGCAGCTCGAAACAGGGAAGCTCCTATAATTCACCCCTCCACTTT. The encoded protein is CASSSKQGSSYNSPLHF. Full variable domain (rest looked up from reference TRBV5-4 and TRBJ1-6): ETGVTQSPTHLIKTRGQQVTLRCSSQSGHNTVSWYQQALGQGPQFIFQYYREEENGRGNFPPRFSGLQFPNYSSELNVNALELDDSALYLCASSSKQGSSYNSPLHFGNGTRLTVT.

This clone has more than one count but fewer than ten. The rearrangement joins TRBV6-4 to TRBJ2-3; 7 bases align to TRBD2. This CDR3 is 15 amino acids long. Germline CDR1 is MRHNA and CDR2 is SNTAGT. V shed 5 bases and J 2 bases; nucleotides not matched to a gene: 7. The DNA for the CDR3 is TGTGCCAGCAGTAAGGAGCGGGGAGACACAGATACGCAGTATTTT. It encodes CASSKERGDTDTQYF.

The chain is built from TRBV5-1 and TRBJ1-3; D is unclear. Germline V gene lookup returns CDR1 SGHRS and CDR2 YFSETQ. With 0 bases removed from V and 1 base from J, the gap between germline ends came to 5 bases. The CDR3 runs 14 residues. CDR3 sequence: CASSLDKSGNTIYF. CDR3 coding DNA: TGCGCCAGCAGCTTGGACAAGTCTGGAAACACCATATATTTT.

The chain uses TRBV4-3 and TRBJ2-6, with a possible D match to TRBD2 (7 bases). The CDR3 covers 16 residues. V shed 3 bases and J shed 4 bases, with 13 bases lying between them. Germline lookup yields CDR1 LGHNA and CDR2 YSLEER. CDR3 residues: CASSQIGGTGANVLTF. DNA of the CDR3: TGCGCCAGCAGCCAGATCGGGGGGACAGGGGCCAACGTCCTGACTTTC.